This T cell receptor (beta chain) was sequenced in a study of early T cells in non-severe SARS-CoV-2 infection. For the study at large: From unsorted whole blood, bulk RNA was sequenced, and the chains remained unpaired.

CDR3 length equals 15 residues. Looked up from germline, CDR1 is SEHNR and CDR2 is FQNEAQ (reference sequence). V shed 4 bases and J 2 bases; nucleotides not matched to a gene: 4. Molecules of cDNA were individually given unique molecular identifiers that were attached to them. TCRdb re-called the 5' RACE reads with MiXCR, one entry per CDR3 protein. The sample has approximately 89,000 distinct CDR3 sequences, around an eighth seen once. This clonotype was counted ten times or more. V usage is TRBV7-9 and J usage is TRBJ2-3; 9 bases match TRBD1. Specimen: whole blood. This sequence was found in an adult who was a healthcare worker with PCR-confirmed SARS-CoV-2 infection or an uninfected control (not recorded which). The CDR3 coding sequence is TGTGCCAGCAGCTACAGGGGGCGAGACACAGATACGCAGTATTTT. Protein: CASSYRGRDTDTQYF.